This TCR beta chain was recovered during a study of cytomegalovirus exposure and HLA in healthy donors (dated by TCRdb to the late 2010s). Background on the whole study: An earlier analysis of approximately 590 of the donors reported more than 250 Gb of sequence data and more than 90 million unique TCR beta sequences from some 180 million T cells. Donor age, sex, ethnicity and CMV serostatus were collected together with the repertoire data. The number of typed donors differed by locus: about 620-640 for A, B, C, DRB1 and DQB1; 522 for DQA1; about 600 for DPA1; and 450 to 480 for DPB1. To decide whether each TCR beta V gene segment behaved as functional or pseudogenic, an earlier analysis of fewer than 750 of the donors relied on high-throughput TCR beta sequencing. Among roughly 400 genotyped donors of the cohort, an average of approximately 250,000 unique TCR beta nucleotide sequences were sequenced per donor, about a sixth of them non-productive. Every repertoire in the discovery cohort had been generated on one and the same sequencing platform. The study combined high-throughput TCR immunosequencing, statistical association of individual TCRs with disease status, and machine learning to predict cytomegalovirus infection status. The study was designed to test whether signatures of past pathogen exposure could be identified by cataloging public T cell receptors. HLA typing covered class I and class II loci at four-digit resolution. Of the roughly 400 genotyped donors, about 80% fell in the genetic ancestry cluster associated with self-reported Caucasian donors. Because of strong linkage in the cohort, roughly five DR-DQ haplotypes were treated as single units for association and clustering. A later genetic analysis took genome-wide SNP genotypes for about 65% of the 666 donors and used that subset as a discovery cohort. A separate validation cohort of some 130 different subjects was used in addition to the 666-subject first cohort. Rather than using new phenotypic data, the later analysis identified candidate immune exposures from TCR beta sequences and from how often those sequences occurred across donors. An early release that covered more than 550 HLA-typed donors contained approximately 300 gigabases of sequencing data and 85 million to 100 million unique TCR sequences. To study patterns of TCR occurrence, a later analysis re-analyzed previously published TCR beta repertoires from 550 to 800 donors and added high-resolution HLA genotyping. Using immunosequencing, the study profiled T cell repertoires from about 650 subjects and related those repertoires to cytomegalovirus serostatus. Paper-wide results and their limitations: According to a later analysis, TCR association rates differed among HLA loci, with DRB1 alleles showing the most associated TCRs and HLA-C alleles showing the fewest. Several of the top co-occurrence clusters appeared to be linked to parvovirus B19, influenza, CMV and Epstein-Barr virus, according to a later analysis. Sequencing depth was assumed to be roughly uniform across donors in the presence/absence analyses, though that assumption may not hold. The classifier was reported to diagnose cytomegalovirus status with high specificity and sensitivity in both the original and validation cohorts. A later analysis associated 15,000 to 20,000 TCR beta sequences with specific HLA alleles at a false discovery rate of 0.05. A cluster of highly shared sequence variants was judged likely to represent a technical artifact of the sequencing pipeline. The earlier analysis of about 600 of the donors excluded roughly 17 rarely observed V segments, including chromosome 9 orphons, because counts were too low. A further reported finding was that TCR beta sequences accurately predicted the HLA-A and HLA-B alleles for most subjects in the first cohort. In the study, approximately 160 TCR beta chains were listed as associated with cytomegalovirus. This cohort had only TCR beta chains sequenced, and the lack of alpha or paired-chain data limited which features could be detected. Most TCR sequences were observed very rarely across donors, whereas some public TCRs were present in many individuals. For the cohort, immune exposure information was limited to CMV serostatus. Broadly in line with IMGT annotations, most TCR beta V segments showed up in productive rearrangements about 90% or about 30% of the time in an earlier analysis of about 500 of the donors. According to a later genetic analysis, donors in an Asian-associated ancestry cluster had fewer N-insertions in productive TCRs than the roughly 700-donor mean. In a later analysis, HLA-associated TCR beta chains showed more clonal expansion and lower generation probabilities than non-associated chains that were equally common. Assigning TCR associations to individual alleles was difficult when HLA alleles, especially DR and DQ, strongly co-occurred. Because the 87-base-pair reads could not distinguish some IMGT-functional V segments, including TRBV6-2 and TRBV6-3, those segments were excluded. In vitro tests confirmed that a few of the cytomegalovirus-associated TCR beta chains recognize cytomegalovirus antigens. Because HLA typing was unavailable for some donors at each locus, only the typed subset was used in association tests. Linkage disequilibrium might explain the correlated functional status among segregating V segments, but an unknown experimental factor could not be ruled out. V-gene and J-gene trimming of TCR beta chains was associated with a missense DCLRE1C variant in a later genetic analysis, and the association was replicated in an independent cohort. According to a later analysis, most CMV-associated TCR beta chains appeared to be HLA-restricted, and the HLA associations seemed to be driven largely by CMV exposure. According to the authors, the approach could potentially be generalized to other disease states and immunological phenotypes.

Note on this clone: No cognate antigen has been identified for it. Within one base of it there is no much larger clone, and no base qualities were kept. This same CDR3 is encoded by further DNA sequences in the sample.

Receptor libraries were prepared by the immunoSEQ multiplex PCR assay. For the multiplex PCR, a mixture combining 60 forward primers for TCR Vbeta segments and 13 reverse primers for TCR Jbeta segments was used. A multiplex PCR assay on genomic DNA amplified the CDR3 region of rearranged TCR beta genes. On the Illumina HiSeq System, the amplified TCR beta libraries were sequenced as 87-base-pair reads. In the source study's methods: In a later analysis, some 80 million unique TCR beta chains were counted across the 650 to 750 repertoires, and roughly 11 million of these chains were shared by at least two donors. To remove PCR and sequencing errors, raw reads were error-corrected and collapsed into unique sequences using a nearest-neighbor algorithm that merged closely related sequences. To assign V, D and J gene segments, CDR3 sequences were aligned to IMGT reference sequences. For a sequence to be retained, at least a six-nucleotide match to both a V gene segment and a J gene segment was required. A rearrangement was called productive if the CDR3 had no stop codons and remained in frame with V and J, and every other rearrangement was called non-productive. CDR3 was defined by IMGT convention, running from the second conserved V-encoded cysteine to the conserved J-encoded phenylalanine. In an earlier analysis of approximately 590 of the donors, sequences lacking an unambiguous match to a single V gene segment were excluded. An earlier analysis of some 500 of the donors classified V segments as functional when productive rearrangements were above 56.7% and as segregating when the standard deviation between donors was above 5%. A statistical classification framework was built to diagnose cytomegalovirus status from the catalog of TCR beta chain sequences. V and J gene assignment, in a later analysis, came from comparing TCR nucleotide sequences with IMGT/GENE-DB human TR gene sequences. In a later analysis, CDR3 sequences and most-parsimonious VDJ recombination scenarios were assigned using the TCRdist pipeline. A later analysis defined each TCR beta chain by its CDR3 amino acid sequence plus V-gene family, and excluded reads lacking a unique V-gene family. To address suspected cross-contamination and a sequencing artifact, a later analysis removed 592 highly shared, low-generation-probability nucleotide sequences. For each public chain, a later analysis derived a clonal expansion index from normalized ranks of inferred template counts within each repertoire. Generation probabilities in a later analysis came from a VDJ recombination model fitted to out-of-frame rearrangements, and those results were checked against IGoR. In a later analysis, TCR-TCR, TCR-HLA and TCR-CMV co-occurrence was scored with hypergeometric tests, and a repertoire-size bias correction was applied to TCR pairs. False discovery rates were estimated in a later analysis by permuting HLA or CMV assignments 20 times. In a later analysis, co-occurring TCRs were grouped using DBSCAN, and TCRdist sequence similarity was added for clustering within HLA-allele-positive subsets. Co-occurrence clustering excluded repertoires with fewer than 30,000 or more than 120,000 public chains, plus five with anomalous nucleotide sharing. The immuneACCESS repertoire file appears here via TCRdb, limited to in-frame rearrangements. These files lack a portion of the clones; in checked studies, under half of the deficit traces to unresolved V genes, and the cause of the others is not known. From that table come the V and J calls and clone size; the DNA was used to work out D and trimming. Across this sample there are about 160,000 clones, with around 75% seen only once. The top ten hold 2.5% to 3% of the sample.

In total, just over 650 healthy bone marrow donors made up the cohort. All cohort members were sampled while nominally healthy, although unrecorded immune exposures were likely present. The donor was CMV seropositive and was included in the group of 289 seropositive cohort members. Every donor gave a peripheral blood sample, and the peripheral blood mononuclear cells from that sample were used for TCR beta sequencing. The Qiagen DNeasy Blood Extraction Kit was used to extract genomic DNA from the blood cell samples. V lost 0 bases and J lost 2 bases; the stretch between them is 5 bases long. From a lookup of the germline V gene (reference sequence), CDR1 and CDR2 are SGHNT and YYREEE. The CDR3, from cysteine to phenylalanine, totals 13 residues. The sequence is cut down to CDR3 DNA, 39 bases in frame from base 1.

The receptor was isolated from a woman aged 45-65 years in good health and CMV-seropositive. Sequencing input: PBMCs. This chain joins TRBV5-4 to TRBJ1-2, with no reliable assignment of the D segment. The CDR3 loop reads CASSLGQNYGYTF. Read as DNA, the sequence is TGTGCCAGCAGCTTGGGCCAGAACTATGGCTACACCTTC.